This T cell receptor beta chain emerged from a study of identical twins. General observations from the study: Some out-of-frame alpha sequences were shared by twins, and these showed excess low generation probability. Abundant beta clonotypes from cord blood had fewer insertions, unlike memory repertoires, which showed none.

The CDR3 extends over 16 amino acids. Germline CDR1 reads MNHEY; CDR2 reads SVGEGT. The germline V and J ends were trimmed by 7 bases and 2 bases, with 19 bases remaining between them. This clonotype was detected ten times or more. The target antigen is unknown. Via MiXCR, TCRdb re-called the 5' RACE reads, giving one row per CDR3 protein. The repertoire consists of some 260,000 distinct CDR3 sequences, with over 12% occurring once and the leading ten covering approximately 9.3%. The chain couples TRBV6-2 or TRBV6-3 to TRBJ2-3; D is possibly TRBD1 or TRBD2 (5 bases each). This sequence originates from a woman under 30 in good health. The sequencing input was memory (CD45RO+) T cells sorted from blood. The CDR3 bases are TGTGCCAGCACCCCCGGGACGGAAACCTTCACAGATACGCAGTATTTT. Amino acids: CASTPGTETFTDTQYF.